This T cell receptor beta chain was captured by sequencing in a study of blood T cell repertoires in COVID-19 (dated by TCRdb to between 2020 and 2021). In terms of the full investigation: The collaborator samples originated in the United States, Italy and Spain and spanned the acute and convalescent phases of COVID-19. The prospective study material was composed of cDNA or gDNA derived from T cells, B-cell-depleted T cells, or PBMCs. Sample metadata almost always included a de-identified subject ID, COVID-19 status, age in years and sex. The samples were drawn from two sources: the first 160 participants of the ongoing ImmuneRACE study, and over 950 subjects contributed by 6 global collaborators. HLA class I and class II types, where available, came from metadata supplied by the sample provider rather than from assay-based typing. The repertoires were released in a freely available public database intended as a resource for research on the immune response to SARS-CoV-2. The dataset comprised deeply sampled blood TCRbeta repertoires from subjects exposed to, actively infected with, or recovered from COVID-19.

Each collaborating institution followed its own protocols to collect whole blood in K2EDTA tubes. For TCRbeta analysis, collaborators shipped samples in one of three forms: frozen whole blood, isolated PBMCs, or DNA extracted from either of those sample types. The immunoSEQ Assay, a bias-controlled multiplex PCR, was used to amplify TCRbeta CDR3 regions from genomic DNA. The source study handled its data this way. The number of nucleated cells in each sample was estimated by amplification of reference gene primers within the assay. Sequence reads were collapsed and filtered to measure the absolute abundance of every unique TCRbeta CDR3 rearrangement. Productive Simpson clonality was computed per sample as the square root of Simpson's diversity index over productive rearrangements. This is the immuneACCESS table as TCRdb keeps it, with only in-frame sequences that have V and J called. A part of the clones is gone; compared with another copy, unresolved V genes explain less than half, and the rest is unexplained. V, J and clone size are those of that table, while D and trimming were read from the DNA. For this sample there are about 140,000 clones; around four fifths appear just once. The ten biggest clones cover about 1.4% of the sample.

Relative to germline, V is missing 3 bases and J is missing 7 bases, with 10 bases of the junction outside any gene match. The CDR1 and CDR2 encoded by the germline V gene are SGHRS and YFSETQ. Spanning cysteine to phenylalanine, the CDR3 consists of 15 amino acids. Of the read, only the CDR3 DNA is kept; its 45 bases are in frame from base 1. The full study reports these points: Clinical and demographic metadata were provided uncurated, with the amount varying by source and participant.

Remarks on this clone: The antigen it binds to is not known. No base quality information exists; no much larger clone differs at one position.

The receptor was derived from a human donor in a cohort sampled during active COVID-19. Sequencing was done on a sample of peripheral blood. The chain is made from TRBV5-1 and TRBJ1-3; TRBD1 lines up with 7 middle nucleotides. The bases read TGCGCCAGCAGCTGGACAGGAGAAATGAGGAACACCATATATTTT. It encodes CASSWTGEMRNTIYF.